This T cell receptor beta chain was recorded in a study of Graves' ophthalmopathy and Graves' hyperthyroidism. V dropped 0 bases and J dropped 6; count of bases not matched to a gene: 15. Germline V gene data show CDR1 as ENHRY and CDR2 as SYGVKD. The CDR3 is made up of 18 amino acids. For repertoire sequencing, the TCR beta CDR3 regions were amplified from RNA transcripts. A first-round RT-PCR used HTBI primers, followed by a second-round multiplex PCR. TCRdb re-derived calls from the multiplex PCR reads in MiXCR, one entry per CDR3 protein. This sample yields around 1.1 million distinct CDR3 sequences, of which about 40% are seen a single time; 11% belongs to the top ten. Turning to this clonotype: What it recognizes is unknown.

General observations from the study: Most thyroid clonotypes expanded beyond 0.001 frequency were also found in blood.

No donor had other autoimmune disease, uncontrolled infection, pregnancy or lactation. The chain combines TRBV10-3 with TRBJ1-2, with 8 bases lining up with TRBD1. The sequencing sample was made of peripheral blood or thyroid tissue (not recorded which). This TCR came from an adult man with Graves' hyperthyroidism. CDR3 nucleotides: TGTGCCATCAGTGAGTCGACGTGGGGCAGGGGGCTCTTTGATGGCTACACCTTC. Encoded protein: CAISESTWGRGLFDGYTF.